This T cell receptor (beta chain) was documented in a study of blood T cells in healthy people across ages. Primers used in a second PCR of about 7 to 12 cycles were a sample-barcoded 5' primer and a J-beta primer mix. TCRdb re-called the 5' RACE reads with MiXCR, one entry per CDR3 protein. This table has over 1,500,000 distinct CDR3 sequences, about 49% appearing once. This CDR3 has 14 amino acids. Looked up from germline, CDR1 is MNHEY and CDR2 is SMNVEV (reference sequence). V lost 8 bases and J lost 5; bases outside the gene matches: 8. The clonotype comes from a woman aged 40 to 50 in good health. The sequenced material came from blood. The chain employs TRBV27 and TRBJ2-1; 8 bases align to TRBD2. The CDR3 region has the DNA TGTGCCAGCCCCCAGCGGGGGCCTGACAATGAGCAGTTCTTC. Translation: CASPQRGPDNEQFF.